This TCR beta chain derives from a study of blood T cell repertoires in COVID-19. Study background: T cells, B-cell-depleted T cells, or PBMCs supplied cDNA or gDNA.

Per germline, CDR1 MNHEY and CDR2 SVGAGI. Deletions cut 6 bases from V and 7 bases from J, with 16 bases between. CDR3 length: 14 residues. Per the original methods: Cell counts per sample came from amplifying reference gene primers. TCRdb's copy holds only in-frame clones and misses some; the assay was immunoSEQ multiplex PCR. From that table come the V and J calls and clone size; the DNA was used to work out D and trimming. The sample lists about 130,000 clones; roughly three quarters were seen once. The sequenced sample consisted of peripheral blood. This clonotype originated in a man aged 40-50 years with active or convalescent COVID-19. The J gene is TRBJ2-1, the V gene TRBV6-5, with D possibly matching TRBD2 (5 bases). The CDR3: CASRTPTGLNEQFF. DNA for the CDR3: TGTGCCAGCAGGACCCCGACGGGATTGAATGAGCAGTTCTTC.